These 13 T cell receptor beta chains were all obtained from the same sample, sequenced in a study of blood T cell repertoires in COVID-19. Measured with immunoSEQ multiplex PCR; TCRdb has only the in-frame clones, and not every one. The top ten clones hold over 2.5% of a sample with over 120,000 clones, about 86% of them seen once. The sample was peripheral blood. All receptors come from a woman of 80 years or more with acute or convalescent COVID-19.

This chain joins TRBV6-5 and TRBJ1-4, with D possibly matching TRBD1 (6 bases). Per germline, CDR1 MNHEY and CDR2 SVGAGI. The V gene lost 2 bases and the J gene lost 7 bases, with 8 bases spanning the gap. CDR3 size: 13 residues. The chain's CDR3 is CASSYDRSEKLFF. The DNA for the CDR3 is TGTGCCAGCAGTTACGACAGGTCTGAAAAACTGTTTTTT.

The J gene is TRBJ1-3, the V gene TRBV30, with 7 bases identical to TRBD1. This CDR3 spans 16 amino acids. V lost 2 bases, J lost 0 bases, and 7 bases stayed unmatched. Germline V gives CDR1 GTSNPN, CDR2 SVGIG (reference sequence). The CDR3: CAWSLGQRASGNTIYF. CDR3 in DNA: TGTGCCTGGAGTTTGGGACAGAGGGCCTCTGGAAACACCATATATTTT. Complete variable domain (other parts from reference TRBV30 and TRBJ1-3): SQTIHQWPATLVQPVGSPLSLECTVEGTSNPNLYWYRQAAGRGLQLLFYSVGIGQISSEVPQNLSASRPQDRQFILSSKKLLLSDSGFYLCAWSLGQRASGNTIYFGEGSWLTVV.

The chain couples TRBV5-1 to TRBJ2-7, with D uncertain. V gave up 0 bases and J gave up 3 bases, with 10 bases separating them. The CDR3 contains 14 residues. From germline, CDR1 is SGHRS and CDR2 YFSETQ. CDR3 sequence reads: CASSLGPLSYEQYF. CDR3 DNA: TGCGCCAGCAGCTTGGGGCCCCTCAGCTACGAGCAGTACTTC.

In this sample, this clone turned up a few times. CDR3 loop: CASTDGTGLNYGYTF. Written as DNA, the CDR3 is TGTGCCAGTACCGATGGGACAGGGCTTAACTATGGCTACACCTTC. The genes are TRBV19 and TRBJ1-2; 9 bases are a match to TRBD1. CDR1 and CDR2 (germline): LNHDA, SQIVND (reference sequence). V shed 7 bases and J 1 base; nucleotides not matched to a gene: 7. This CDR3 comprises 15 residues.

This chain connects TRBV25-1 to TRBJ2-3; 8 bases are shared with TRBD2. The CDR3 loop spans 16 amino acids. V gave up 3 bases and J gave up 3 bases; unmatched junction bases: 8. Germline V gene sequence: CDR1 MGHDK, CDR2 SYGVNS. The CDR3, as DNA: TGTGCCAGCAGTGATCCCCTAGCGGGCCAAACAGATACGCAGTATTTT. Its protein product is CASSDPLAGQTDTQYF.

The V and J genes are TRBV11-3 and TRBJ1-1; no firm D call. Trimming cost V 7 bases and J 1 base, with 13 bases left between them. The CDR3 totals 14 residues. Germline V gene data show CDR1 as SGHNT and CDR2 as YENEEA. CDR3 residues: CASTLGPGNTEAFF. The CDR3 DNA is TGTGCCAGCACCCTTGGCCCTGGGAACACTGAAGCTTTCTTT.

CDR3 nucleotides: TGTGCCAGCAGTTTGGAGGGATTAAATGGCTACACCTTC. It codes for CASSLEGLNGYTF. This chain connects TRBV28 to TRBJ1-2; D is uncertain. This CDR3 spans 13 amino acids. Germline V gives CDR1 MDHEN, CDR2 SYDVKM. V lost 3 bases and J 6 bases, leaving 11 bases between the germline ends.

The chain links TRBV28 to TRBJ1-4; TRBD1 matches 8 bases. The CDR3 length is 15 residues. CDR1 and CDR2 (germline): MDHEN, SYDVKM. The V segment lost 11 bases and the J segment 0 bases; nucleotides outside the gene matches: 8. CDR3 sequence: CAGGTGKATNEKLFF. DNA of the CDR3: TGTGCCGGCGGGACAGGAAAAGCAACTAATGAAAAACTGTTTTTT.

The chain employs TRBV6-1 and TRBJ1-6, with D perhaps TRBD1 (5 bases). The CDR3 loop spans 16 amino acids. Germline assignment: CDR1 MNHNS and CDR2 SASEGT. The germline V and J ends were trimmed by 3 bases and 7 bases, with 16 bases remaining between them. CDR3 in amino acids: CASSEKLGRLNSPLHF. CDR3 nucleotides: TGTGCCAGCAGTGAGAAATTGGGGCGGTTGAATTCACCCCTCCACTTT.

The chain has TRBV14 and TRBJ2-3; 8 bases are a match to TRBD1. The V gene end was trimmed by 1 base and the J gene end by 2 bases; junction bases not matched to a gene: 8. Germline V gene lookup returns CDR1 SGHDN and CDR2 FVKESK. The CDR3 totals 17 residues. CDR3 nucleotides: TGTGCCAGCAGCCAAGGGACAGGGAGGTCCCTCACAGATACGCAGTATTTT. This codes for CASSQGTGRSLTDTQYF.

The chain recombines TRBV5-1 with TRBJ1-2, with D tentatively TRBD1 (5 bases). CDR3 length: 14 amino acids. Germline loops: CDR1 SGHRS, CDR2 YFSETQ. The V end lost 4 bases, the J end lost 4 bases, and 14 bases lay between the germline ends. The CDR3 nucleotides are TGCGCCAGCAGCACGGAGGGGCCGCTCTATGGCTACACCTTC. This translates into CASSTEGPLYGYTF.

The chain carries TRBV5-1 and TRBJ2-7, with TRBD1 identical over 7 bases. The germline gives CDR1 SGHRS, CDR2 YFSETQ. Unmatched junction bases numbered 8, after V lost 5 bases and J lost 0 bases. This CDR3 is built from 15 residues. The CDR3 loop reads CASSSGQAGSYEQYF. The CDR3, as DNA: TGCGCCAGCAGTTCAGGACAGGCGGGCTCCTACGAGCAGTACTTC.

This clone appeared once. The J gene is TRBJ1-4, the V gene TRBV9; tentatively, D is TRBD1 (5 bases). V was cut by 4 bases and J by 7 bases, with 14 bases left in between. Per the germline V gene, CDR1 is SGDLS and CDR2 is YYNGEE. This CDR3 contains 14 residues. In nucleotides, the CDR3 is TGTGCCAGCAGCCTCAGGGATTTTGGTGAAAAACTGTTTTTT. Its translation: CASSLRDFGEKLFF.